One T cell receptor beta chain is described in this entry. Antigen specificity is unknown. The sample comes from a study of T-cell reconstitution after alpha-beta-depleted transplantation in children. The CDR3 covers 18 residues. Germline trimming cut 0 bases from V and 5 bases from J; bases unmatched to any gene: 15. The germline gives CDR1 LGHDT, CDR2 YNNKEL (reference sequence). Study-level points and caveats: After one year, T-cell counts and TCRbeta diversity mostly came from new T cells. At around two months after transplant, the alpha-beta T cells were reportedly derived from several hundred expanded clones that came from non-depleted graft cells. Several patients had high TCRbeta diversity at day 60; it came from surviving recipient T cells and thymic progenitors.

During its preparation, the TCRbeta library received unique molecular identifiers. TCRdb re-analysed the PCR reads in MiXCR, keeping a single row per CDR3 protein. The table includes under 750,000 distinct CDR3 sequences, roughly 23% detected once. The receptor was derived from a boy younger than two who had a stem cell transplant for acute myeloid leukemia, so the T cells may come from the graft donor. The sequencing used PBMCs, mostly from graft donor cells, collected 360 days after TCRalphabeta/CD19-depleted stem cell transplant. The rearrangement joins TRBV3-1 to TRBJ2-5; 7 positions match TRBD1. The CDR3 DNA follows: TGTGCCAGCAGCCAAGAGACAGGGACAGTGAAATTCGTGGAGACCCAGTACTTC. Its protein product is CASSQETGTVKFVETQYF.